A single sample gave rise to the 18 T cell receptor beta chains below, sequenced in a study of cytomegalovirus exposure and HLA in healthy donors. The primer mix had 60 Vbeta and 13 Jbeta primers. Clones were sequenced by immunoSEQ multiplex PCR, and TCRdb holds only the in-frame ones, with some missing. Here the sample spans about 140,000 clones, almost 80% being singletons. The specimen was PBMCs. These receptors were obtained from a woman aged 25-40 years in good health and CMV-seronegative.

J is TRBJ1-3 and V is TRBV6-5; perhaps TRBD1 as D (6 bases). The CDR3 runs to 15 residues. V lost 7 bases, J lost 0 bases, and 13 bases lay in between. The germline CDR1 and CDR2 sequences are MNHEY and SVGAGI. In DNA form, the CDR3 reads TGTGCCAGCAAACAGGGCGTTAGCTCTGGAAACACCATATATTTT. Translation gives CASKQGVSSGNTIYF.

The rearrangement uses TRBV7-8 and TRBJ1-4; D possibly corresponds to TRBD1 (5 bases). Germline lookup yields CDR1 SGHVS and CDR2 FQNEAQ. The V and J ends lost 3 bases and 10 bases respectively, with 18 bases between them. The CDR3 is made up of 15 amino acids. The CDR3 DNA is TGTGCCAGCAGCTTCGATCCTGGTCAGGGAGGAAAACTGTTTTTT. Protein product: CASSFDPGQGGKLFF.

The chain recombines TRBV4-2 with TRBJ2-7; 12 bases are a match to TRBD1. Trimming removed 0 bases from V and 6 bases from J; junction bases left unmatched: 6. The CDR3 totals 16 residues. The germline gives CDR1 LGHNA, CDR2 YNFKEQ. CDR3 nucleotides: TGTGCCAGCAGCCAAGAGCCGGGACAGGGGGCAATCGAGCAGTACTTC. Translation: CASSQEPGQGAIEQYF.

V gene TRBV7-9 combines with J gene TRBJ2-7; 7 bases line up with TRBD1. Germline lookup yields CDR1 SEHNR and CDR2 FQNEAQ (reference sequence). This CDR3 comprises 15 residues. V gave up 2 bases and J gave up 2 bases; unmatched junction bases: 6. CDR3 amino acids: CASSLSQGQTYEQYF. CDR3 bases: TGTGCCAGCAGCTTATCTCAGGGACAGACCTACGAGCAGTACTTC.

J is TRBJ1-2 and V is TRBV2; D remains unclear. V lost 1 base and J lost 8, with 11 bases in between. The length of the CDR3 is 13 residues. Germline CDR1 reads SNHLY; CDR2 reads FYNNEI. Here the CDR3 reads CASSEVFGEGYTF. For the CDR3, the DNA is TGTGCCAGCAGTGAAGTTTTTGGGGAGGGCTACACCTTC.

The chain joins TRBV5-6 to TRBJ1-4; 7 bases align to TRBD1. Germline V gene sequence: CDR1 SGHDT, CDR2 YYEEEE. The V and J ends lost 1 base and 11 bases, in that order; junction bases with no gene match: 5. The CDR3 is 13 residues long. For the CDR3, the DNA is TGTGCCAGCAGCTTGCTCGAGGGGGCCAAACTGTTTTTT. It specifies CASSLLEGAKLFF.

The chain carries TRBV14 and TRBJ1-6; D is undetermined. CDR3 length: 15 amino acids. Germline values: CDR1 SGHDN, CDR2 FVKESK. Trimming pared 1 base from V and 9 bases from J, leaving 13 bases between. The CDR3 sequence: CASSQVGGSSSPLHF. In nucleotides, the CDR3 is TGTGCCAGCAGCCAAGTCGGAGGGTCATCTTCACCCCTCCACTTT. Complete variable domain (other parts from reference TRBV14 and TRBJ1-6): EAGVTQFPSHSVIEKGQTVTLRCDPISGHDNLYWYRRVMGKEIKFLLHFVKESKQDESGMPNNRFLAERTGGTYSTLKVQPAELEDSGVYFCASSQVGGSSSPLHFGNGTRLTVT.

V gene TRBV4-1 combines with J gene TRBJ1-1, with D perhaps matching TRBD1 (6 bases). V was pared by 1 base and J by 4 bases, with 16 bases between. Germline assignment: CDR1 MGHRA and CDR2 YSYEKL. There are 16 residues in the CDR3. CDR3 protein: CASSQGGRPGGTEAFF. CDR3 DNA sequence: TGCGCCAGCAGCCAAGGGGGGCGGCCGGGCGGCACTGAAGCTTTCTTT.

V usage is TRBV7-8 and J usage is TRBJ2-7, with 12 bases fitting TRBD2. The CDR3 runs 16 residues. Germline CDR1 SGHVS, CDR2 FQNEAQ. The V gene end was trimmed by 5 bases and the J gene end by 6 bases; junction bases not matched to a gene: 11. DNA of the CDR3: TGTGCCAGCAGCCGCCCCTCCGGGACTAGCGGGTCCGAGCAGTACTTC. Amino acid sequence: CASSRPSGTSGSEQYF. The full variable domain, with the rest looked up from reference TRBV7-8 and TRBJ2-7, is GAGVSQSPRYKVAKRGQDVALRCDPISGHVSLFWYQQALGQGPEFLTYFQNEAQLDKSGLPSDRFFAERPEGSVSTLKIQRTQQEDSAVYLCASSRPSGTSGSEQYFGPGTRLTVT.

On this clone: A junction end diverges from the germline sequence, so it may reflect a read error. The chain joins TRBV6-1 to TRBJ1-2; tentative D call: TRBD1 (5 bases). CDR3 length: 15 amino acids. Germline V gene sequence: CDR1 MNHNS, CDR2 SASEGT. The DNA of the CDR3 is TGTGCCAGCAGGGAAGCGACAGTTCCTAACTATGGCTACACCTTC. Translation gives CASREATVPNYGYTF.

The chain combines TRBV12-5 with TRBJ1-1, with D perhaps TRBD1 (6 bases). The CDR3 is 12 amino acids. Germline V gives CDR1 LGHNT, CDR2 FRNRAP. V lost 6 bases to trimming and J lost 7 bases, with 12 bases between them. The CDR3 bases are TGTGCTAGTGGGGGAGGGGGAAATGAAGCTTTCTTT. Its protein is CASGGGGNEAFF.

This clone was seen a few times. This chain links TRBV5-4 with TRBJ1-1; 9 bases fit TRBD1. The V segment lost 1 base and the J segment 8 bases; nucleotides outside the gene matches: 6. CDR3 length: 14 residues. The germline CDR1 and CDR2 sequences are SGHNT and YYREEE (reference sequence). The CDR3 here is CASSLLGQGGEAFF. In DNA, the CDR3 is TGTGCCAGCAGCTTGCTGGGACAGGGCGGGGAAGCTTTCTTT.

The V gene is TRBV5-6, the J gene TRBJ2-1, with D perhaps TRBD1 (6 bases). The CDR3 has 13 residues. The germline gives CDR1 SGHDT, CDR2 YYEEEE. V was clipped by 0 bases and J by 14 bases, with 15 bases between them. CDR3 in DNA: TGTGCCAGCAGCTTGGGGCAGGGAGAGGGGGAGTTCTTC. This codes for CASSLGQGEGEFF.

This rearrangement joins TRBV19 to TRBJ1-2; D ambiguous. Germline CDR1 reads LNHDA; CDR2 reads SQIVND (reference sequence). The CDR3 is 14 residues long. Trimming cost V 6 bases and J 4 bases, with 15 bases left between them. The DNA of the CDR3 is TGTGCCAGTAGCCCCGGGAGGGCCCTCTATGGCTACACCTTC. Translating gives CASSPGRALYGYTF.

The chain links TRBV7-2 to TRBJ1-3; D may be TRBD1 (5 bases). The V end lost 2 bases, the J end lost 0 bases, and 14 bases lay between the germline ends. The CDR3 loop spans 17 amino acids. The germline V gene encodes CDR1 SGHTA and CDR2 FQGNSA. CDR3 sequence (DNA): TGTGCCAGCAGCTTAATGGGGGGGGGTTTCTCTGGAAACACCATATATTTT. As protein: CASSLMGGGFSGNTIYF.

The V gene is TRBV5-1, the J gene TRBJ1-2, with 8 nucleotides matching TRBD1. The CDR3 consists of 13 residues. CDR1 is SGHRS, CDR2 YFSETQ, per germline. Losses at the gene ends were 4 bases for V and 5 bases for J; bases not matched to a gene: 4. The CDR3 sequence: CASSRDRNYGYTF. The CDR3 region has the DNA TGCGCCAGCAGCCGGGACAGGAATTATGGCTACACCTTC.

In regard to this clone: One end of the junction does not line up with germline, which may come from a read error. This chain links TRBV7-8 with TRBJ2-7; 8 bases are a match to TRBD2. There are 15 residues in the CDR3. Germline lookup yields CDR1 SGHVS and CDR2 FQNEAQ. The CDR3 nucleotides read TGTGCCAGCAGCCTTACCCGGGGGGGGGCCTATGAGCAGTACTTC. Amino acid sequence: CASSLTRGGAYEQYF.

The V call is TRBV13, the J call TRBJ2-1, with 7 bases lining up with TRBD1. V shed 0 bases, J shed 4 bases, and the junction held 3 bases outside the gene matches. From germline, CDR1 is PRHDT and CDR2 FYEKMQ (reference sequence). The CDR3 length is 15 residues. CDR3 coding DNA: TGTGCCAGCAGCTTAGGCGGGACAGAATACAATGAGCAGTTCTTC. It yields the protein CASSLGGTEYNEQFF.